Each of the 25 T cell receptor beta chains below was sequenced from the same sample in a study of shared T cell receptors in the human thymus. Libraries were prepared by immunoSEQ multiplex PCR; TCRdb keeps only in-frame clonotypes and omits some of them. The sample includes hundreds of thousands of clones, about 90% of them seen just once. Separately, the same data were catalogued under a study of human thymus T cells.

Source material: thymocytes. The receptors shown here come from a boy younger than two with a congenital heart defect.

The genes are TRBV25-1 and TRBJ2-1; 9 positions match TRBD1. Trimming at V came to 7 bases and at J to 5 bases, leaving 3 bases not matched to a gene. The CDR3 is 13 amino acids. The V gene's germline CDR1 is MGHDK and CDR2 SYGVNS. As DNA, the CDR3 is TGTGCCAGCAAACGGGACAGGGACAATGAGCAGTTCTTC. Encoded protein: CASKRDRDNEQFF.

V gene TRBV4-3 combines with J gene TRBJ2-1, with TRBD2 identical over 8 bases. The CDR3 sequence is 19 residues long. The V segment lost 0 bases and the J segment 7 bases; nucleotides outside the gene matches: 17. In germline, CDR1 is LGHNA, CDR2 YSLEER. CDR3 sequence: CASSQEVGPSRGRLNEQFF. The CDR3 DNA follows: TGCGCCAGCAGCCAAGAAGTGGGACCCTCTCGCGGGAGGTTAAATGAGCAGTTCTTC.

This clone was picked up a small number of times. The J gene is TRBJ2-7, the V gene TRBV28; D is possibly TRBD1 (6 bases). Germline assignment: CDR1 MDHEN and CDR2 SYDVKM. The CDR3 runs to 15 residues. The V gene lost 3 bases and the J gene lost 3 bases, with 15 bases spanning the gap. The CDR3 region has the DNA TGTGCCAGCAGTTTGGTCCAGGGGAATTACTACGAGCAGTACTTC. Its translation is CASSLVQGNYYEQYF.

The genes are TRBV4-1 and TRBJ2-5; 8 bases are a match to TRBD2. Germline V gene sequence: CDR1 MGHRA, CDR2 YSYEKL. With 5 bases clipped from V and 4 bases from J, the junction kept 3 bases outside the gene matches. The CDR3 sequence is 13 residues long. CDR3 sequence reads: CASSSGTRETQYF. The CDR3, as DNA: TGCGCCAGCAGCTCCGGGACTAGAGAGACCCAGTACTTC.

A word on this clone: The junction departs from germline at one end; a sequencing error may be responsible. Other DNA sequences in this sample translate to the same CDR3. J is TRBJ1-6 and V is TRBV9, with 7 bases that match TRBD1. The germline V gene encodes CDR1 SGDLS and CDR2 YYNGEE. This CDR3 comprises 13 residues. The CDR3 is CASSATGDSPLHF. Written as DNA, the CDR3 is TGTGCCAGCAGCGCCACAGGGGATTCCCCCCTCCACTTT. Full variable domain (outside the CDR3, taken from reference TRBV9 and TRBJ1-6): DSGVTQTPKHLITATGQRVTLRCSPRSGDLSVYWYQQSLDQGLQFLIQYYNGEERAKGNILERFSAQQFPDLHSELNLSSLELGDSALYFCASSATGDSPLHFGNGTRLTVT.

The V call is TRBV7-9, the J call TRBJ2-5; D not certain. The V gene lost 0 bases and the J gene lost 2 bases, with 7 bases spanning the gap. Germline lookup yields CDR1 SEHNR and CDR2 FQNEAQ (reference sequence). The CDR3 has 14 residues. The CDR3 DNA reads TGTGCCAGCAGCTTAGCGAGCGTACAAGAGACCCAGTACTTC. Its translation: CASSLASVQETQYF.

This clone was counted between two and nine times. CDR3 amino acids: CASSLRDLYEQYF. Here the CDR3 DNA reads TGTGCCAGCAGTTTAAGAGACTTATACGAGCAGTACTTC. The chain links TRBV28 to TRBJ2-7; D is undetermined. Germline CDR1 MDHEN, CDR2 SYDVKM. The CDR3 is 13 amino acids. V was trimmed by 2 bases and J by 4 bases, leaving 9 bases between them.

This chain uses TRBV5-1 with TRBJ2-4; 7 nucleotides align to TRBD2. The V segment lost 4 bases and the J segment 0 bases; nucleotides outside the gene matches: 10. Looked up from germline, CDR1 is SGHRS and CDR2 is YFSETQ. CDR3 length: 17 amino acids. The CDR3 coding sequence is TGCGCCAGCAGCCCGGAACCTAGCGGAATAGCCAAAAACATTCAGTACTTC. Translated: CASSPEPSGIAKNIQYF.

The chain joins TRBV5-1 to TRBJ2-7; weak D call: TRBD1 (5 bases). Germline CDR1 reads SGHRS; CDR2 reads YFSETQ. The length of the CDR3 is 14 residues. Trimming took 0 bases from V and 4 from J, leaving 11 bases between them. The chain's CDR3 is CASSLDRFGYEQYF. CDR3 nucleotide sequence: TGCGCCAGCAGCTTGGACAGGTTTGGTTACGAGCAGTACTTC.

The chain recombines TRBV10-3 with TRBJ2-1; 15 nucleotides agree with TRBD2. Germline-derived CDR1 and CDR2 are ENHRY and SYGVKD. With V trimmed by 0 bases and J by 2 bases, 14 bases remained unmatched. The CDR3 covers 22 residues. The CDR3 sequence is CAISESMSPRTSGRVPYNEQFF. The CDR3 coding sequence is TGTGCCATCAGTGAGTCGATGTCGCCGAGGACTAGCGGGAGGGTACCCTACAATGAGCAGTTCTTC.

In DNA form, the CDR3 reads TGTGCCAGCAGCTTGGTAGGCAGGGGGCCAAGTAACTATGGCTACACCTTC. Translated, it gives CASSLVGRGPSNYGYTF. The chain is built from TRBV5-6 and TRBJ1-2; TRBD1 aligns across 8 bases. This CDR3 is 17 amino acids long. CDR1 is SGHDT, CDR2 YYEEEE, per germline. V lost 0 bases, J lost 1 base, and 8 bases stayed unmatched.

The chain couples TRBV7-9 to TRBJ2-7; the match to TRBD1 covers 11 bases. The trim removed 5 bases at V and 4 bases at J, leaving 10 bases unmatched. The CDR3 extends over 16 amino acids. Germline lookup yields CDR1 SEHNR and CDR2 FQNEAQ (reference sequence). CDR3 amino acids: CASSHGQDRGLYEQYF. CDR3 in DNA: TGTGCCAGCAGCCATGGGCAGGACAGGGGGCTGTACGAGCAGTACTTC.

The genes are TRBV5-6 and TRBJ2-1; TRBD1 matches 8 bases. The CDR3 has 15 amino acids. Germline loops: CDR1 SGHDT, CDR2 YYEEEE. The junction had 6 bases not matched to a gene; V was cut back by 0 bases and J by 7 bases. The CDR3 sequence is CASSLGIQGANEQFF. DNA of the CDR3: TGTGCCAGCAGCTTGGGGATCCAGGGGGCTAATGAGCAGTTCTTC. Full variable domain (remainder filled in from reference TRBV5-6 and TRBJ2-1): DAGVTQSPTHLIKTRGQQVTLRCSPKSGHDTVSWYQQALGQGPQFIFQYYEEEERQRGNFPDRFSGHQFPNYSSELNVNALLLGDSALYLCASSLGIQGANEQFFGPGTRLTVL.

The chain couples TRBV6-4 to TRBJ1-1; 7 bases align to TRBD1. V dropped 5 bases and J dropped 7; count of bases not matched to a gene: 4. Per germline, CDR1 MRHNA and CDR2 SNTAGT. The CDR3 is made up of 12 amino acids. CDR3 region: CASSNHRGEAFF. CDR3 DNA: TGTGCCAGCAGTAACCACAGGGGTGAAGCTTTCTTT.

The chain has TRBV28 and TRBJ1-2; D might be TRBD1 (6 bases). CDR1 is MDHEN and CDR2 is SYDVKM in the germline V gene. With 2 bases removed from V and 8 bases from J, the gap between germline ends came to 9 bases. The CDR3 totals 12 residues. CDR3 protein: CASSLGRGGYTF. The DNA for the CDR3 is TGTGCCAGCAGTTTAGGAAGGGGGGGCTACACCTTC.

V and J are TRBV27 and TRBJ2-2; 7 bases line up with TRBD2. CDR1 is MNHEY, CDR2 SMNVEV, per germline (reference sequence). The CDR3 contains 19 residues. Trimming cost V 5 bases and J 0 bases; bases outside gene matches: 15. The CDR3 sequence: CASSSAGTTKTANTGELFF. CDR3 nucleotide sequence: TGTGCCAGCAGTAGCGCCGGGACTACAAAGACAGCGAACACCGGGGAGCTGTTTTTT.

CDR3 in DNA: TGTGCCAGCTCACAACCGGGCCAAGCCGGAGAGACCCAGTACTTC. Protein product: CASSQPGQAGETQYF. The rearrangement links TRBV18 to TRBJ2-5, with D unclear. Trimming took off 4 bases at V and 4 bases at J, with 16 bases between the two ends. The germline CDR1 and CDR2 sequences are KGHSH and LQKENI. The CDR3 runs to 15 residues. The full variable domain, completed using reference TRBV18 and TRBJ2-5, is NAGVMQNPRHLVRRRGQEARLRCSPMKGHSHVYWYRQLPEEGLKFMVYLQKENIIDESGMPKERFSAEFPKEGPSILRIQQVVRGDSAAYFCASSQPGQAGETQYFGPGTRLLVL.

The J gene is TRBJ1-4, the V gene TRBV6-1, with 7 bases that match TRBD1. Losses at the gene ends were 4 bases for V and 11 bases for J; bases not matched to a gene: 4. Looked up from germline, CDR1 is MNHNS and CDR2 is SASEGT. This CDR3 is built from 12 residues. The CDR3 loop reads CASSGRQGKLFF. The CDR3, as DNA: TGTGCCAGCAGTGGACGACAGGGTAAACTGTTTTTT.

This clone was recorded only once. CDR3 nucleotide sequence: TGTGCCACCACAGGGGCGGGGAACACTGAAGCTTTCTTT. Translated, it gives CATTGAGNTEAFF. The chain combines TRBV2 with TRBJ1-1, with TRBD1 identical over 7 bases. The CDR3 runs to 13 residues. CDR1 and CDR2 (germline): SNHLY, FYNNEI. The V gene end was trimmed by 10 bases and the J gene end by 1 base; junction bases not matched to a gene: 6.

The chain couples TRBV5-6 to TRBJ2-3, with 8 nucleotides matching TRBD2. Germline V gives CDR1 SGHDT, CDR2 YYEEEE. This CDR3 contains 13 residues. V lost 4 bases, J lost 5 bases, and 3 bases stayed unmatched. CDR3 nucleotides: TGTGCCAGCAGCGGTCGGGGGGGAGATACGCAGTATTTT. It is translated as CASSGRGGDTQYF.

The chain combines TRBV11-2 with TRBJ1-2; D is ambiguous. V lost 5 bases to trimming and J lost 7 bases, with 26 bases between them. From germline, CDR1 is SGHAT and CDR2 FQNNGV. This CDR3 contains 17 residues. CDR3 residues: CASSLPTGIGPLSGYTF. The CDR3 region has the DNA TGTGCCAGCAGCCTACCGACGGGAATAGGGCCCCTAAGTGGCTACACCTTC.

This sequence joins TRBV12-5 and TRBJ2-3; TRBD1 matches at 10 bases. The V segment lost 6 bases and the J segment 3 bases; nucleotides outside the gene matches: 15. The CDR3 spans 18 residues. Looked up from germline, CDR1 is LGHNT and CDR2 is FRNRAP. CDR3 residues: CASGRLEPGQGSTDTQYF. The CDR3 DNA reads TGTGCTAGTGGCCGACTGGAGCCGGGACAGGGGTCGACAGATACGCAGTATTTT.

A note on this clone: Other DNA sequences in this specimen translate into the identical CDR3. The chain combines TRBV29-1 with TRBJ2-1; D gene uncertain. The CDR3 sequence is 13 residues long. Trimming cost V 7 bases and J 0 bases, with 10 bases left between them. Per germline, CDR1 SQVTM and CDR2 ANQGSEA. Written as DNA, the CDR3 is TGCAGCGCCACCTCGAGCTCCTACAATGAGCAGTTCTTC. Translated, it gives CSATSSSYNEQFF.

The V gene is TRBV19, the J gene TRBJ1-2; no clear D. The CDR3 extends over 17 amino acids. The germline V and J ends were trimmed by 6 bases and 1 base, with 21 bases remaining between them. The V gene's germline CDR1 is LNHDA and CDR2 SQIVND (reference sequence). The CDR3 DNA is TGTGCCAGTAGCCGTGTCTCGCCCAGTAAATATAACTATGGCTACACCTTC. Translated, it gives CASSRVSPSKYNYGYTF.

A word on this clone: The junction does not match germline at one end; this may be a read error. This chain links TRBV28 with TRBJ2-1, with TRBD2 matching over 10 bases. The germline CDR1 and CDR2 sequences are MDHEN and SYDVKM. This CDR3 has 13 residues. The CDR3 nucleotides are TGTGCCAGCAGTTCACTACGGACTAGCGGTGCGATCTTC. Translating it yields CASSSLRTSGAIF.